This TCR beta chain was retrieved from a study of cytomegalovirus exposure and HLA in healthy donors. A word on this clone: Antigen specificity is unknown.

PCR involved 60 Vbeta and 13 Jbeta primers. Sequenced by immunoSEQ multiplex PCR; TCRdb stores in-frame clones only, minus some. Here the sample spans under 75,000 clones, 70% to 75% being singletons. Findings of the study overall: The study listed approximately 170 cytomegalovirus-associated TCR beta chains. With further analysis later on, most CMV-associated TCR beta chains appeared HLA-restricted.

Trimming shortened V by 4 bases and J by 4 bases, and 13 bases separated the two germline ends. The CDR3 is made up of 14 amino acids. The germline gives CDR1 MNHEY, CDR2 SMNVEV (reference sequence). The source is a human donor in good health. The V and J genes are TRBV27 and TRBJ1-2; D is perhaps TRBD1 (6 bases). Sample: PBMCs. CDR3 bases: TGTGCCAGCAGTTCTAACAGGGTGTCCTATGGCTACACCTTC. As protein: CASSSNRVSYGYTF.